The T cell receptor (beta chain) under discussion was sequenced for a study of siplizumab effects on memory and regulatory T cells. Study context: Paired mixed lymphocyte reactions received either siplizumab at 1 ug/mL or no drug. Study-wide points: The study found naive T cells seemingly more diverse than memory cells and seemingly major alloresponse contributors. The average Treg-derived proportion among mappable alloreactive CD4+ clones was 65% to 80% with siplizumab versus 25% to 30% in controls.

Mixed lymphocyte reaction cells underwent roughly six days of coculture at 37°C. Around 10^5 TCR templates underwent assay in each sample. Using immunoSEQ multiplex PCR, the repertoire was profiled, and TCRdb retains in-frame clones only, with some absent. The table shows roughly 18,000 clones, with approximately 50% occurring only once. A word on this clone: Its target is not known.

This CDR3 has 14 residues. With 1 base removed from V and 3 bases from J, the gap between germline ends came to 7 bases. Germline CDR1 SGHRS, CDR2 YFSETQ. The chain uses TRBV5-1 and TRBJ2-2, with D unclear. The sequence was obtained from a human donor in good health; the cells came from an allogeneic mixed lymphocyte reaction. What was sequenced was CFSE-low (dividing) CD4+ T cells sorted from an allogeneic mixed lymphocyte reaction. CDR3 region: CASSLTVDTGELFF. CDR3 in DNA: TGCGCCAGCAGCTTGACAGTCGACACCGGGGAGCTGTTTTTT.